Presented here are 32 T cell receptor beta chains from one specimen sequenced in a study of graft-versus-host responses after intestinal transplantation. Sequenced by immunoSEQ multiplex PCR; TCRdb stores in-frame clones only, minus some. The sample lists 55,000 to 85,000 clones; roughly 90% were seen once. Antigens of these TCRs are unknown. The sequencing used unstimulated CD8+ T cells sorted from spleen or lymph node cells, collected before intestinal transplant. Source of these receptors: a human donor who received an intestinal transplant.

V is TRBV20-1 and J is TRBJ2-7; D is ambiguous. The CDR3 consists of 10 residues. Germline assignment: CDR1 DFQATT and CDR2 SNEGSKA (reference sequence). V shed 0 bases and J shed 6 bases, with 3 bases lying between them. The CDR3 sequence is CSARDLEQYF. For the CDR3, the DNA is TGCAGTGCTAGAGACCTCGAGCAGTACTTC.

The chain employs TRBV7-8 and TRBJ1-5; possible D gene TRBD1, 5 bases. This CDR3 comprises 14 residues. Between the trimmed V and J ends, which lost 4 bases and 4 bases, there was a span of 11 bases. Germline V gene lookup returns CDR1 SGHVS and CDR2 FQNEAQ. DNA for the CDR3: TGTGCCAGCAGCTCCCCAGGGCCAAATCAGCCCCAGCATTTT. This codes for CASSSPGPNQPQHF.

This clone was picked up a small number of times. The rearrangement joins TRBV7-6 to TRBJ2-3; 13 positions agree with TRBD2. The V gene end was trimmed by 5 bases and the J gene end by 2 bases; junction bases not matched to a gene: 10. Germline CDR1 and CDR2: SGHVS and FNYEAQ. The length of the CDR3 is 18 residues. In nucleotides, the CDR3 is TGTGCCAGCAGCCCCGCAACTAGCGGGGGGGGACTCACAGATACGCAGTATTTT. This translates into CASSPATSGGGLTDTQYF.

The chain couples TRBV28 to TRBJ2-5, with 8 bases aligning to TRBD2. The J segment lost 2 bases and the V segment lost 6 bases, leaving 8 bases of the junction unmatched. This CDR3 comprises 15 residues. Germline lookup yields CDR1 MDHEN and CDR2 SYDVKM. This CDR3 is CASSVWREVQETQYF. The CDR3, as DNA: TGTGCCAGCAGCGTGTGGCGGGAGGTACAAGAGACCCAGTACTTC. The entire variable domain, with the rest obtained from reference TRBV28 and TRBJ2-5, is as follows: DVKVTQSSRYLVKRTGEKVFLECVQDMDHENMFWYRQDPGLGLRLIYFSYDVKMKEKGDIPEGYSVSREKKERFSLILESASTNQTSMYLCASSVWREVQETQYFGPGTRLLVL.

The J gene is TRBJ2-7, the V gene TRBV4-1; 12 positions agree with TRBD1. The CDR3 totals 17 residues. Germline V gene lookup returns CDR1 MGHRA and CDR2 YSYEKL. Trimming at V came to 1 base and at J to 0 bases, leaving 4 bases not matched to a gene. The chain's CDR3 is CASSQAGTGGPSYEQYF. The CDR3 region has the DNA TGCGCCAGCAGCCAAGCCGGGACAGGGGGCCCCTCCTACGAGCAGTACTTC.

The CDR3 sequence: CASSPPGQQTGELFF. The CDR3 DNA sequence: TGTGCCAGCAGCCCGCCGGGACAACAAACCGGGGAGCTGTTTTTT. This rearrangement joins TRBV4-2 to TRBJ2-2, with a tentative D call TRBD1 (6 bases). The CDR3 is made up of 15 amino acids. The germline V and J ends were trimmed by 4 bases and 5 bases, with 14 bases remaining between them. CDR1 is LGHNA and CDR2 is YNFKEQ in the germline V gene.

The rearrangement links TRBV27 to TRBJ2-1; D unresolved. The germline V and J ends were trimmed by 3 bases and 4 bases, with 7 bases remaining between them. There are 13 residues in the CDR3. From germline, CDR1 is MNHEY and CDR2 SMNVEV (reference sequence). The CDR3 DNA is TGTGCCAGCAGTTTCGAGAGATACAATGAGCAGTTCTTC. It yields the protein CASSFERYNEQFF.

The chain carries TRBV5-4 and TRBJ2-7; maybe TRBD2 (5 bases). Germline CDR1 SGHNT, CDR2 YYREEE (reference sequence). This CDR3 spans 14 amino acids. V lost 0 bases, J lost 2 bases, and 9 bases lay in between. DNA of the CDR3: TGTGCCAGCAGCTTGGGCGGGCCAGCCTACGAGCAGTACTTC. It encodes CASSLGGPAYEQYF.

This chain uses TRBV6-5 with TRBJ2-2; possible D gene TRBD2, 6 bases. The germline V gene has CDR1 MNHEY and CDR2 SVGAGI. Deletions cut 4 bases from V and 2 bases from J, with 8 bases between. This CDR3 comprises 14 residues. CDR3 loop: CASSWGTNTGELFF. CDR3 sequence (DNA): TGTGCCAGCAGTTGGGGGACTAACACCGGGGAGCTGTTTTTT.

This clone occurred once. The V call is TRBV5-4, the J call TRBJ1-1; no firm D call. The CDR3 contains 12 residues. V lost 4 bases, J lost 8 bases, and 12 bases lay in between. The germline V gene encodes CDR1 SGHNT and CDR2 YYREEE (reference sequence). This CDR3 reads CASSRAGSEAFF. DNA of the CDR3: TGTGCCAGCAGCCGGGCGGGGAGCGAAGCTTTCTTT.

This chain connects TRBV13 to TRBJ1-5; D is unclear. Trimming stripped 5 bases from V and 1 base from J, with 9 bases between. The germline V gene has CDR1 PRHDT and CDR2 FYEKMQ (reference sequence). The CDR3 has 14 residues. This chain's CDR3 is CASSRGVSNQPQHF. CDR3 DNA: TGTGCCAGCAGCCGGGGTGTGAGCAATCAGCCCCAGCATTTT.

The rearrangement links TRBV10-3 to TRBJ2-7; 9 bases fit TRBD1. Germline V gene lookup returns CDR1 ENHRY and CDR2 SYGVKD. This CDR3 has 15 residues. Trimming cost V 5 bases and J 7 bases; bases outside gene matches: 12. CDR3 DNA: TGTGCCATCAGTACCTTTCGGACAGGGGCCGGGGAGCAGTACTTC. It specifies CAISTFRTGAGEQYF.

V is TRBV19 and J is TRBJ2-3; weak D call: TRBD2 (6 bases). Trimming took 0 bases from V and 3 from J, leaving 10 bases between them. The CDR3 consists of 15 residues. Germline CDR1 reads LNHDA; CDR2 reads SQIVND (reference sequence). The CDR3 loop is CASSIDFAGTDTQYF. Written as DNA, the CDR3 is TGTGCCAGTAGTATAGATTTTGCGGGAACAGATACGCAGTATTTT.

This rearrangement joins TRBV2 to TRBJ2-7; 8 nucleotides align to TRBD1. Germline V gene data show CDR1 as SNHLY and CDR2 as FYNNEI. The length of the CDR3 is 16 residues. Unmatched junction bases numbered 7, after V lost 3 bases and J lost 0 bases. This CDR3 reads CASSESGGQASYEQYF. For the CDR3, the DNA is TGTGCCAGCAGTGAGTCAGGGGGCCAAGCCTCCTACGAGCAGTACTTC.

Regarding this clone: A junction end diverges from the germline sequence, so it may reflect a read error. The CDR3 reads CASSPPGLAAPF. DNA for the CDR3: TGTGCCAGCAGCCCGCCGGGACTAGCGGCCCCCTTC. V is TRBV7-2 and J is TRBJ2-7, with TRBD2 identical over 11 bases. This CDR3 spans 12 amino acids. The germline V gene encodes CDR1 SGHTA and CDR2 FQGNSA.

V is TRBV6-5 and J is TRBJ1-3; D remains ambiguous. Looked up from germline, CDR1 is MNHEY and CDR2 is SVGAGI. The CDR3 contains 16 residues. V was pared by 0 bases and J by 0 bases, with 9 bases between. The CDR3 sequence is CASSYSGLLSGNTIYF. The CDR3 region has the DNA TGTGCCAGCAGTTACTCTGGGCTTCTCTCTGGAAACACCATATATTTT.

The chain joins TRBV30 to TRBJ2-5, with 12 bases matching TRBD1. The CDR3 spans 19 residues. From germline, CDR1 is GTSNPN and CDR2 SVGIG (reference sequence). V shed 4 bases, J shed 2 bases, and the junction held 17 bases outside the gene matches. The DNA for the CDR3 is TGTGCCTGGACGCACTTGACGGGACAGGGGGCAAGGGTGCAAGAGACCCAGTACTTC. It specifies CAWTHLTGQGARVQETQYF.

A single count supports this clone. V gene TRBV10-2 combines with J gene TRBJ2-7; 10 bases are a match to TRBD2. This CDR3 region has 15 residues. The germline V gene encodes CDR1 WSHSY and CDR2 SAAADI. J lost 2 bases, V lost 6 bases, and 7 bases had no gene match. The chain's CDR3 is CASSDRTSGPYEQYF. For the CDR3, the DNA is TGCGCCAGCAGCGACAGGACTAGCGGTCCCTACGAGCAGTACTTC.

This sequence joins TRBV5-6 and TRBJ1-1; possibly TRBD1 for D (5 bases). V shed 0 bases and J shed 4 bases, with 19 bases lying between them. The germline V gene encodes CDR1 SGHDT and CDR2 YYEEEE. This CDR3 comprises 17 residues. CDR3 sequence (DNA): TGTGCCAGCAGCTTGGTACCCCCGACAGAAGCAAGCACTGAAGCTTTCTTT. It specifies CASSLVPPTEASTEAFF.

The chain employs TRBV28 and TRBJ2-1; tentatively, D is TRBD1 (6 bases). The CDR3 consists of 17 residues. Trimming shortened V by 5 bases and J by 3 bases, and 20 bases separated the two germline ends. Germline V gives CDR1 MDHEN, CDR2 SYDVKM. The CDR3 DNA reads TGTGCCAGCAGTCCCATCCCACACAGGGTTTTCTACAATGAGCAGTTCTTC. Protein product: CASSPIPHRVFYNEQFF.

V is TRBV28 and J is TRBJ2-7, with 7 bases that match TRBD2. The germline V gene has CDR1 MDHEN and CDR2 SYDVKM. Germline trimming cut 4 bases from V and 2 bases from J; bases unmatched to any gene: 11. This CDR3 is built from 16 residues. CDR3 bases: TGTGCCAGCAGTTCATCACAGCGGGACCTAACCTACGAGCAGTACTTC. Its translation is CASSSSQRDLTYEQYF.

This chain links TRBV4-1 with TRBJ2-1, with 7 bases identical to TRBD2. The CDR3 sequence is 15 residues long. Trimming removed 1 base from V and 2 bases from J; junction bases left unmatched: 2. Looked up from germline, CDR1 is MGHRA and CDR2 is YSYEKL. Written as DNA, the CDR3 is TGCGCCAGCAGCCAAGGGGGAGGGCCCTACAATGAGCAGTTCTTC. Translation gives CASSQGGGPYNEQFF.

The rearrangement joins TRBV28 to TRBJ1-5; D perhaps matches TRBD1 (6 bases). The CDR3 has 14 residues. Germline values: CDR1 MDHEN, CDR2 SYDVKM. V lost 2 bases and J 7 bases, leaving 12 bases between the germline ends. CDR3 nucleotide sequence: TGTGCCAGCAGTTTAACGGGGGGCGCCCAGCCCCAGCATTTT. Translation gives CASSLTGGAQPQHF.

The V gene is TRBV28, the J gene TRBJ1-1, with TRBD1 as a possible D gene (6 bases). Germline V lookup: CDR1 MDHEN, CDR2 SYDVKM. Trimming removed 3 bases at V and 6 bases at J, with 14 bases between. This CDR3 has 14 amino acids. As DNA, the CDR3 is TGTGCCAGCAGTTTCCCGACAGGAGAGTCTGAAGCTTTCTTT. Its translation is CASSFPTGESEAFF.

V is TRBV19 and J is TRBJ2-7; 7 bases are a match to TRBD2. The germline CDR1 and CDR2 sequences are LNHDA and SQIVND (reference sequence). The J segment lost 2 bases and the V segment lost 4 bases, leaving 8 bases of the junction unmatched. The CDR3 covers 15 residues. As DNA, the CDR3 is TGTGCCAGTAGTACGCAAATAGCGGGTACCTACGAGCAGTACTTC. Translated: CASSTQIAGTYEQYF.

The rearrangement links TRBV30 to TRBJ2-7; tentative D call: TRBD1 (6 bases). This CDR3 is 12 amino acids long. The germline CDR1 and CDR2 sequences are GTSNPN and SVGIG (reference sequence). V lost 0 bases, J lost 3 bases, and 6 bases lay in between. CDR3 DNA sequence: TGTGCCTGGAGTGTACAGGGCTACGAGCAGTACTTC. Its protein is CAWSVQGYEQYF. Using reference TRBV30 and TRBJ2-7 for the parts outside the CDR3, the full variable domain is SQTIHQWPATLVQPVGSPLSLECTVEGTSNPNLYWYRQAAGRGLQLLFYSVGIGQISSEVPQNLSASRPQDRQFILSSKKLLLSDSGFYLCAWSVQGYEQYFGPGTRLTVT.

This chain connects TRBV5-1 to TRBJ2-1, with TRBD2 matching over 8 bases. This CDR3 comprises 15 residues. J lost 7 bases, V lost 0 bases, and 6 bases had no gene match. The germline gives CDR1 SGHRS, CDR2 YFSETQ. CDR3 region: CASSLGNSGTNEQFF. The CDR3 DNA reads TGCGCCAGCAGCTTGGGTAATAGCGGGACGAATGAGCAGTTCTTC.

A remark on this clone: Mismatch with germline at one junction end may stem from a read error. The gene calls are TRBV27 and TRBJ1-1; D may be TRBD1 (5 bases). The CDR3 extends over 14 amino acids. Germline loops: CDR1 MNHEY, CDR2 SMNVEV (reference sequence). CDR3: CAGSLYQGGTEAFF. CDR3 in DNA: TGTGCCGGCAGCTTGTACCAGGGTGGCACTGAAGCTTTCTTT.

This rearrangement joins TRBV28 to TRBJ2-7; 13 bases line up with TRBD2. Trimming removed 6 bases from V and 2 bases from J; junction bases left unmatched: 16. CDR1 is MDHEN, CDR2 SYDVKM, per germline. This CDR3 has 19 amino acids. CDR3 protein: CASSLGRGLLAGGPYEQYF. In DNA form, the CDR3 reads TGTGCCAGCAGCTTAGGTAGGGGACTACTAGCGGGAGGGCCCTACGAGCAGTACTTC. The variable domain in full, with the rest retrieved from reference TRBV28 and TRBJ2-7, is DVKVTQSSRYLVKRTGEKVFLECVQDMDHENMFWYRQDPGLGLRLIYFSYDVKMKEKGDIPEGYSVSREKKERFSLILESASTNQTSMYLCASSLGRGLLAGGPYEQYFGPGTRLTVT.

The rearrangement uses TRBV9 and TRBJ2-3; TRBD2 agrees at 8 bases. Germline assignment: CDR1 SGDLS and CDR2 YYNGEE. With V trimmed by 0 bases and J by 2 bases, 2 bases remained unmatched. The CDR3 totals 15 residues. The CDR3 nucleotides are TGTGCCAGCAGCGTAGACGGGAGGGACACAGATACGCAGTATTTT. It is translated as CASSVDGRDTDTQYF.

V and J are TRBV4-2 and TRBJ2-7; TRBD1 aligns across 10 bases. CDR1 is LGHNA and CDR2 is YNFKEQ in the germline V gene. CDR3 length: 15 amino acids. The J segment lost 2 bases and the V segment lost 4 bases, leaving 5 bases of the junction unmatched. The CDR3 protein is CASSLWDRGAYEQYF. CDR3 sequence (DNA): TGTGCCAGCAGCCTTTGGGACAGGGGAGCCTACGAGCAGTACTTC.

The chain recombines TRBV5-6 with TRBJ2-5; 7 bases match TRBD1. V gave up 1 base and J gave up 3 bases; unmatched junction bases: 6. CDR1 is SGHDT and CDR2 is YYEEEE in the germline V gene. This CDR3 comprises 15 residues. The CDR3 DNA sequence: TGTGCCAGCAGCTTGCTGAGACAGGGCAAAGAGACCCAGTACTTC. This encodes CASSLLRQGKETQYF.